This T cell receptor (beta chain) emerged from a study of T-cell reconstitution after alpha-beta-depleted transplantation in children. This clonotype was observed at least ten times. Its specificity is not known. Looked up from germline, CDR1 is SGHAT and CDR2 is FQDESV (reference sequence). The CDR3 runs 15 residues. Between the trimmed V and J ends, which lost 6 bases and 6 bases, there was a span of 18 bases. TCRbeta library preparation incorporated unique molecular identifiers. TCRdb reprocessed the PCR reads with MiXCR, giving one entry per CDR3 protein. This table holds around 200,000 distinct CDR3 sequences, 9.5% to 13% found once. The study, taken as a whole, reports: Diversity and T-cell counts at one year after transplant derived mostly from new T cells.

The receptor was derived from a child younger than two with acute myeloid leukemia, due to receive a stem cell transplant. The sample here was PBMCs, taken before TCRalphabeta/CD19-depleted stem cell transplant. The chain links TRBV11-1 to TRBJ2-4, with a possible D match to TRBD2 (6 bases). The CDR3 DNA reads TGTGCCAGCAGTCCCGGGGTAGCGGACATAAACATTCAGTACTTC. It encodes CASSPGVADINIQYF. The full variable domain, with the rest looked up from reference TRBV11-1 and TRBJ2-4, is EAEVAQSPRYKITEKSQAVAFWCDPISGHATLYWYRQILGQGPELLVQFQDESVVDDSQLPKDRFSAERLKGVDSTLKIQPAELGDSAMYLCASSPGVADINIQYFGAGTRLSVL.